This T cell receptor (beta chain) was sequenced in a study of blood T cell repertoires in COVID-19. In the study overall: COVID-19 samples, acute and convalescent, were from the United States, Italy and Spain. From T cells, B-cell-depleted T cells, or PBMCs came the material, which was cDNA or gDNA.

In the study's own analysis: Amplifying reference gene primers gave estimates of nucleated cell counts. Sequenced by immunoSEQ multiplex PCR; TCRdb stores in-frame clones only, minus some. V, J and clone size are taken as reported in that table, and D and trimming were inferred from the DNA itself. The repertoire consists of fewer than 250,000 clones, with about 83% occurring once and the leading ten covering more than 4%. This CDR3 comprises 13 residues. The germline V and J ends were trimmed by 0 bases and 6 bases, with 9 bases remaining between them. Germline V gene data show CDR1 as MNHEY and CDR2 as SVGAGI.

The source is a man between 45 and 60 years old with acute or convalescent COVID-19. This rearrangement joins TRBV6-5 to TRBJ2-7; D call uncertain. Sequencing was carried out using peripheral blood. The CDR3 nucleotides are TGTGCCAGCAGTTACTCCCCGCTCGGCGAGCAGTACTTC. Its protein product is CASSYSPLGEQYF.